These 24 T cell receptor beta chains came from one sample sequenced in a study of T and B cells in COVID-19 patients. Each TRB amplification used 250-500 ng of genomic DNA from blood. Multiplex PCR with BIOMED2 TRB-A/B primer pools amplified TRB rearrangements. TCRdb re-called the multiplex PCR reads through MiXCR, storing one row per CDR3 protein. The sample holds around 6,600 distinct CDR3 sequences, around 30% seen once. The sequenced sample consisted of blood. Receptors were obtained from a human donor who had recovered from COVID-19.

V gene TRBV5-4 combines with J gene TRBJ2-7; 8 nucleotides align to TRBD1. Germline trimming cut 4 bases from V and 1 base from J; bases unmatched to any gene: 7. Germline CDR1 is SGHNT and CDR2 is YYREEE (reference sequence). The CDR3 sequence is 15 residues long. The CDR3 DNA reads as TGTGCCAGCAGCCAAGGTCAGGGGGCGTCCTACGAGCAGTACTTC. It is translated as CASSQGQGASYEQYF.

As DNA, the CDR3 is TGTGCCAGCAGGACTCCGGGACTGGATTCAGATACGCAGTATTTT. The encoded protein is CASRTPGLDSDTQYF. The genes are TRBV6-4 and TRBJ2-3, with D perhaps TRBD2 (6 bases). The CDR3 runs 15 residues. With 6 bases removed from V and 4 bases from J, the gap between germline ends came to 17 bases. From germline, CDR1 is MRHNA and CDR2 SNTAGT.

The J gene is TRBJ2-1, the V gene TRBV29-1, with a weak D call TRBD1 (6 bases). V shed 3 bases and J shed 7 bases, with 19 bases lying between them. The CDR3 runs 15 residues. The germline V gene encodes CDR1 SQVTM and CDR2 ANQGSEA. The CDR3 region has the DNA TGCAGCGTTGATGGGGCCAGGGGAGTGCGAAATGAGCAGTTCTTC. Residues: CSVDGARGVRNEQFF.

The CDR3 here is CASSFGDGRNNEQFF. The CDR3, as DNA: TGCGCCAGCAGCTTCGGTGACGGCAGAAACAATGAGCAGTTCTTC. The chain couples TRBV5-1 to TRBJ2-1, with unresolved D. This CDR3 has 15 amino acids. V was cut by 2 bases and J by 5 bases, with 14 bases left in between. Germline CDR1 and CDR2: SGHRS and YFSETQ.

The V call is TRBV18, the J call TRBJ1-5, with D possibly being TRBD1 (5 bases). The CDR3 is 15 amino acids. Trimming cost V 3 bases and J 7 bases, with 16 bases left between them. The V gene's germline CDR1 is KGHSH and CDR2 LQKENI. CDR3 nucleotide sequence: TGTGCCAGCTCACCTTCCGGGACCTCACTCCAGCCCCAGCATTTT. It translates to CASSPSGTSLQPQHF.

The V gene is TRBV24-1, the J gene TRBJ2-2; D could derive from TRBD1 or TRBD2 (5 bases each). Germline V gene sequence: CDR1 KGHDR, CDR2 SFDVKD. CDR3 size: 14 residues. V dropped 9 bases and J dropped 0 bases, with 10 bases sitting between them. Written as DNA, the CDR3 is TGTGCCACCGGGGGAATAGCGAACACCGGGGAGCTGTTTTTT. Amino acids: CATGGIANTGELFF.

This clonotype has a handful of counts. The CDR3 sequence is CASTKGYGYTF. CDR3 DNA: TGTGCCAGTACCAAGGGATATGGCTACACCTTC. The chain employs TRBV19 and TRBJ1-2, with D unclear. V was shortened by 7 bases and J by 5 bases, with 8 bases between the two germline ends. This CDR3 contains 11 residues. Germline CDR1 LNHDA, CDR2 SQIVND (reference sequence).

V usage is TRBV6-5 and J usage is TRBJ1-2; D is uncertain. The CDR3 length is 15 residues. Germline V lookup: CDR1 MNHEY, CDR2 SVGAGI. Between the trimmed V and J ends, which lost 5 bases and 4 bases, there was a span of 17 bases. This CDR3 is CASSPSGPPLYGYTF. DNA for the CDR3: TGTGCCAGCAGTCCAAGTGGCCCCCCCCTCTATGGCTACACCTTC.

The chain couples TRBV6-4 to TRBJ2-1; D is unclear. This CDR3 comprises 13 residues. With 2 bases removed from V and 5 bases from J, the gap between germline ends came to 7 bases. Germline CDR1 MRHNA, CDR2 SNTAGT. This chain's CDR3 is CASSDRVDNEQFF. CDR3 DNA sequence: TGTGCCAGCAGTGACAGGGTAGACAATGAGCAGTTCTTC.

This clonotype has just a few counts. CDR3 nucleotide sequence: TGTGCCAGTAGTATCACAGGGGGTTATAGCAATCAGCCCCAGCATTTT. Amino acid sequence: CASSITGGYSNQPQHF. This chain uses TRBV19 with TRBJ1-5, with 8 positions matching TRBD1. This CDR3 has 16 residues. Germline CDR1 reads LNHDA; CDR2 reads SQIVND (reference sequence). The V gene end was trimmed by 3 bases and the J gene end by 0 bases; junction bases not matched to a gene: 4.

The V call is TRBV7-9, the J call TRBJ2-3; D gene unclear. The CDR3 has 14 residues. Germline V lookup: CDR1 SEHNR, CDR2 FQNEAQ (reference sequence). With 0 bases removed from V and 1 base from J, the gap between germline ends came to 5 bases. CDR3 DNA: TGTGCCAGCAGCTTAGCGTCAGGCACAGATACGCAGTATTTT. This codes for CASSLASGTDTQYF.

The J gene is TRBJ1-5, the V gene TRBV27, with 7 bases fitting TRBD1. The CDR3 consists of 14 residues. Per germline, CDR1 MNHEY and CDR2 SMNVEV (reference sequence). V shed 5 bases, J shed 5 bases, and the junction held 6 bases outside the gene matches. The CDR3 bases are TGTGCCAGCAGTACACAGGGGTGGGATCAGCCCCAGCATTTT. This sequence encodes CASSTQGWDQPQHF.

A remark on this clonotype: It may be a read error: a sequence one base away is much more abundant. The rearrangement links TRBV27 to TRBJ2-2; the D is unclear. Trimming took 4 bases from V and 0 from J, leaving 12 bases between them. The CDR3 sequence is 16 residues long. From germline, CDR1 is MNHEY and CDR2 SMNVEV (reference sequence). As DNA, the CDR3 is TGTGCCAGCAGTTCCCCAGGCCACGCGAACACCGGGGAGCTGTTTTTT. This codes for CASSSPGHANTGELFF.

This rearrangement joins TRBV19 to TRBJ1-1; D uncertain. Trimming stripped 2 bases from V and 4 bases from J, with 8 bases between. In germline, CDR1 is LNHDA, CDR2 SQIVND (reference sequence). The CDR3 extends over 13 amino acids. The CDR3, as DNA: TGTGCCAGTAGTATATACAGTGGCACTGAAGCTTTCTTT. Translation: CASSIYSGTEAFF.

Within the sample, this clonotype is medium-sized (0.01 to 0.1%). The V and J genes are TRBV19 and TRBJ2-3, with 12 bases fitting TRBD1. CDR1 LNHDA and CDR2 SQIVND come from the germline V gene (reference sequence). V dropped 6 bases and J dropped 1; count of bases not matched to a gene: 5. This CDR3 is 16 amino acids long. As DNA, the CDR3 is TGTGCCAGTAGGGCCGGGACAGGGGGCGGCACAGATACGCAGTATTTT. As protein: CASRAGTGGGTDTQYF.

The chain uses TRBV5-6 and TRBJ1-2; 7 nucleotides align to TRBD1. Germline loops: CDR1 SGHDT, CDR2 YYEEEE. Losses at the gene ends were 3 bases for V and 2 bases for J; bases not matched to a gene: 4. CDR3 length equals 14 residues. This CDR3 is CASSSGQANYGYTF. CDR3 DNA sequence: TGTGCCAGCAGCTCAGGACAGGCGAACTATGGCTACACCTTC.

CDR3 sequence reads: CASSFPGTEPYEEYV. The CDR3 nucleotides read TGTGCCAGCAGCTTTCCCGGGACGGAACCTTACGAGGAGTACGTC. The chain employs TRBV5-4 and TRBJ2-7; TRBD1 or TRBD2 may be the D gene (5 bases each). CDR1 and CDR2 (germline): SGHNT, YYREEE (reference sequence). This CDR3 contains 15 residues.

On this clonotype itself: A much larger clone is a single base away; this may be a read error. CDR3 nucleotides: TGTGCCAGCAGCGGGGCGGGGCGGGAGACCCAGTACTTC. This codes for CASSGAGRETQYF. V and J are TRBV19 and TRBJ2-5; 7 bases fit TRBD2. V dropped 9 bases and J dropped 5; count of bases not matched to a gene: 9. Germline CDR1 reads LNHDA; CDR2 reads SQIVND (reference sequence). The CDR3 has 13 residues.

In this sample, this clonotype is medium-sized. V usage is TRBV5-6 and J usage is TRBJ2-3; unclear D gene. Germline V lookup: CDR1 SGHDT, CDR2 YYEEEE. The CDR3 has 13 residues. Trimming took off 4 bases at V and 2 bases at J, with 8 bases between the two ends. The CDR3 region is CASSIHITDTQYF. In nucleotides, the CDR3 is TGTGCCAGCAGCATCCATATCACAGATACGCAGTATTTT.

Only a few counts were recorded for this clonotype. V gene TRBV6-2 or TRBV6-3 combines with J gene TRBJ2-1, with 14 bases fitting TRBD2. Germline V gene data show CDR1 as MNHEY and CDR2 as SVGEGT. This CDR3 spans 16 amino acids. V was pared by 4 bases and J by 9 bases, with 8 bases of the junction left unmatched. CDR3 DNA: TGTGCCAGCAGTTCCCCCGGACTAGCGGGGGGTGGTGAGCAGTTCTTC. Encoded protein: CASSSPGLAGGGEQFF.

By share, this clonotype ranks as large. J is TRBJ2-3 and V is TRBV29-1; the D is unclear. The CDR3 has 12 amino acids. Germline V lookup: CDR1 SQVTM, CDR2 ANQGSEA. V lost 6 bases and J lost 4, with 11 bases in between. This CDR3 is CSVAHRADTQYF. The CDR3 DNA reads TGCAGCGTGGCCCATCGAGCAGATACGCAGTATTTT.

Only one count was recorded for this clonotype. The chain is built from TRBV24-1 and TRBJ2-2; 7 nucleotides line up with TRBD1. The CDR3 is made up of 18 amino acids. V was clipped by 3 bases and J by 5 bases; unmatched bases: 14. Germline V gene data show CDR1 as KGHDR and CDR2 as SFDVKD. The CDR3 protein is CATSDPTIRQGRTGELFF. Here the CDR3 DNA reads TGTGCCACCAGTGATCCCACCATCCGACAGGGAAGAACCGGGGAGCTGTTTTTT.

Only a few counts were recorded for this clonotype. This chain links TRBV24-1 with TRBJ1-3; D is uncertain. The CDR3 covers 13 residues. The germline V gene has CDR1 KGHDR and CDR2 SFDVKD. V was trimmed by 7 bases and J by 1 base, leaving 7 bases between them. The CDR3 coding sequence is TGTGCCACCAGCTCGAGGTCTGGAAACACCATATATTTT. Protein product: CATSSRSGNTIYF.

This clonotype has just a few counts. The chain couples TRBV12-3 or TRBV12-4 to TRBJ2-3, with D perhaps matching TRBD2 (6 bases). The CDR3 is 17 residues long. Between the trimmed V and J ends, which lost 6 bases and 0 bases, there was a span of 19 bases. Written as DNA, the CDR3 is TGTGCCAGCAGGTCCCTAGGAGGGGTCCTTAGCACAGATACGCAGTATTTT. It is translated as CASRSLGGVLSTDTQYF.